The 27 T cell receptor beta chains below were found in one sample sequenced in a study of T cell changes during pregnancy in multiple sclerosis. Using immunoSEQ multiplex PCR, the repertoire was profiled, and TCRdb retains in-frame clones only, with some absent. The sample consists of 50,000 to 60,000 clones, about 90% of them appearing once. This specimen was CD4+ T cells from peripheral blood mononuclear cells, taken in the first trimester of pregnancy. The receptors come from a female donor with multiple sclerosis, enrolled in a pregnancy study.

CDR3 loop: CSVERWGADTQYF. The DNA for the CDR3 is TGCAGCGTTGAAAGGTGGGGAGCAGATACGCAGTATTTT. The chain joins TRBV29-1 to TRBJ2-3; a possible D gene is TRBD2 (5 bases). The CDR3 is made up of 13 amino acids. The V gene lost 2 bases and the J gene lost 4 bases, with 10 bases spanning the gap. CDR1 and CDR2 from the germline V gene are SQVTM and ANQGSEA.

The chain is built from TRBV5-6 and TRBJ1-4; TRBD1 might be the D (6 bases). Trimming cost V 1 base and J 8 bases, with 18 bases left between them. The CDR3 is 16 residues long. Germline V gene data show CDR1 as SGHDT and CDR2 as YYEEEE. For the CDR3, the DNA is TGTGCCAGCAGCTTGATCCCCACAGGGTTTCAGGAAAAACTGTTTTTT. This encodes CASSLIPTGFQEKLFF.

The chain joins TRBV11-2 to TRBJ2-2; 8 bases match TRBD2. The CDR3 is 18 amino acids. With 1 base clipped from V and 5 bases from J, the junction kept 12 bases outside the gene matches. Germline V gene lookup returns CDR1 SGHAT and CDR2 FQNNGV. This CDR3 is CASSLVAAGVLRTGELFF. The CDR3 DNA sequence: TGTGCCAGCAGCTTAGTGGCAGCGGGGGTTTTAAGAACCGGGGAGCTGTTTTTT.

This clone came up once. The chain carries TRBV6-5 and TRBJ2-7; 8 nucleotides agree with TRBD2. J was trimmed by 5 bases and V by 11 bases; bases with no gene match: 8. The CDR3 loop spans 12 amino acids. Germline V CDR1 and CDR2: MNHEY, SVGAGI. DNA for the CDR3: TGTGCCGCAAAGCGGGGGCCCCACGAGCAGTACTTC. Translated, it gives CAAKRGPHEQYF.

CDR3 sequence: CASSISGTGADNEQFF. DNA for the CDR3: TGTGCCAGTAGTATAAGTGGGACAGGGGCCGACAATGAGCAGTTCTTC. V is TRBV19 and J is TRBJ2-1; 10 bases fit TRBD1. Trimming at V came to 2 bases and at J to 5 bases, leaving 6 bases not matched to a gene. CDR3 size: 16 residues. Germline V gene lookup returns CDR1 LNHDA and CDR2 SQIVND (reference sequence).

This clone qualifies as medium-sized. This chain uses TRBV27 with TRBJ1-2; maybe TRBD1 (6 bases). The V end lost 5 bases, the J end lost 7 bases, and 14 bases lay between the germline ends. CDR3 size: 13 residues. Germline values: CDR1 MNHEY, CDR2 SMNVEV (reference sequence). The CDR3 loop reads CASSKGDSAGYTF. DNA for the CDR3: TGTGCCAGCAGTAAGGGGGATTCGGCTGGCTACACCTTC.

J is TRBJ1-3 and V is TRBV9, with D perhaps TRBD1 (6 bases). Germline CDR1 SGDLS, CDR2 YYNGEE. V was cut by 4 bases and J by 2 bases, with 13 bases left in between. The length of the CDR3 is 15 residues. CDR3 sequence reads: CASSPPGAPGNTIYF. As DNA, the CDR3 is TGTGCCAGCAGCCCACCAGGGGCCCCTGGAAACACCATATATTTT.

This chain joins TRBV9 and TRBJ2-7; the D gene is possibly TRBD1 (6 bases). CDR1 and CDR2 (germline): SGDLS, YYNGEE. The CDR3 is 16 residues long. Trimming took off 4 bases at V and 0 bases at J, with 17 bases between the two ends. The CDR3 DNA follows: TGTGCCAGCAGCCTCGGATCTTGGGACAACTCCTACGAGCAGTACTTC. Amino acids: CASSLGSWDNSYEQYF. Full variable domain (remainder filled in from reference TRBV9 and TRBJ2-7): DSGVTQTPKHLITATGQRVTLRCSPRSGDLSVYWYQQSLDQGLQFLIQYYNGEERAKGNILERFSAQQFPDLHSELNLSSLELGDSALYFCASSLGSWDNSYEQYFGPGTRLTVT.

The genes are TRBV7-2 and TRBJ1-1; 8 bases align to TRBD1. This CDR3 comprises 13 residues. The V and J ends lost 4 bases and 6 bases, in that order; junction bases with no gene match: 4. Per germline, CDR1 SGHTA and CDR2 FQGNSA. The chain's CDR3 is CASSWGTGPEAFF. The CDR3 nucleotides are TGTGCCAGCAGCTGGGGGACAGGACCTGAAGCTTTCTTT.

This sequence joins TRBV28 and TRBJ1-5; 8 bases line up with TRBD1. CDR1 is MDHEN and CDR2 is SYDVKM in the germline V gene. V lost 3 bases, J lost 1 base, and 8 bases stayed unmatched. CDR3 length: 17 residues. The CDR3 sequence is CASSFGRGRGSNQPQHF. CDR3 bases: TGTGCCAGCAGTTTCGGCAGGGGGCGCGGGAGCAATCAGCCCCAGCATTTT.

The V gene is TRBV7-9, the J gene TRBJ1-2; a weak D match, TRBD1 (5 bases). The CDR3 loop spans 12 amino acids. Trimming removed 6 bases at V and 4 bases at J, with 9 bases between. Germline values: CDR1 SEHNR, CDR2 FQNEAQ (reference sequence). The CDR3 bases are TGTGCCAGCAGTGGGACTTCCTATGGCTACACCTTC. Amino acid sequence: CASSGTSYGYTF.

The V gene is TRBV4-2, the J gene TRBJ1-1, with TRBD1 matching over 9 bases. Germline V gene lookup returns CDR1 LGHNA and CDR2 YNFKEQ. This CDR3 is 15 amino acids long. V was clipped by 4 bases and J by 7 bases; unmatched bases: 10. CDR3 sequence: CASSRPGQGVGEAFF. CDR3 in DNA: TGTGCCAGCAGCCGCCCGGGACAGGGTGTCGGTGAAGCTTTCTTT.

This sequence joins TRBV9 and TRBJ2-2; 9 bases fit TRBD2. V shed 2 bases, J shed 1 base, and the junction held 9 bases outside the gene matches. Germline lookup yields CDR1 SGDLS and CDR2 YYNGEE. This CDR3 contains 18 residues. CDR3 residues: CASSVAGAGGQNTGELFF. CDR3 sequence (DNA): TGTGCCAGCAGCGTGGCGGGAGCGGGGGGACAGAACACCGGGGAGCTGTTTTTT.

The V call is TRBV6-6, the J call TRBJ1-1, with D uncertain. This CDR3 contains 12 residues. Germline V gene data show CDR1 as MNHNY and CDR2 as SVGAGI (reference sequence). V lost 6 bases, J lost 5 bases, and 10 bases lay in between. This chain's CDR3 is CASREGGTEAFF. CDR3 nucleotide sequence: TGTGCCAGCAGAGAAGGAGGTACTGAAGCTTTCTTT.

This sequence joins TRBV6-5 and TRBJ1-5; D possibly corresponds to TRBD1 (5 bases). V lost 6 bases to trimming and J lost 0 bases, with 12 bases between them. The CDR3 runs 15 residues. Looked up from germline, CDR1 is MNHEY and CDR2 is SVGAGI. CDR3 amino acids: CASRGGRVSNQPQHF. Here the CDR3 DNA reads TGTGCCAGCAGGGGTGGCAGGGTTAGCAATCAGCCCCAGCATTTT.

This clone was seen only once. This chain links TRBV7-9 with TRBJ1-1; D is undetermined. The CDR3 sequence is 14 residues long. V was trimmed by 1 base and J by 1 base, leaving 7 bases between them. The germline gives CDR1 SEHNR, CDR2 FQNEAQ (reference sequence). CDR3 in DNA: TGTGCCAGCAGCTTAGACCTATCGAACACTGAAGCTTTCTTT. Encoded protein: CASSLDLSNTEAFF.

The rearrangement uses TRBV5-6 and TRBJ1-6; D is ambiguous. Germline-derived CDR1 and CDR2 are SGHDT and YYEEEE. The ends were cut back, 1 base at V and 7 bases at J, with 9 bases in the middle. The CDR3 covers 14 residues. The CDR3 nucleotides read TGTGCCAGCAGCTTGCCCGAACAGAATTCACCCCTCCACTTT. It encodes CASSLPEQNSPLHF.

The chain combines TRBV5-1 with TRBJ2-2; TRBD1 matches 11 bases. CDR1 and CDR2 (germline): SGHRS, YFSETQ. The CDR3 consists of 15 residues. V was pared by 4 bases and J by 4 bases, with 3 bases of the junction left unmatched. The CDR3 reads CASSPGQGGTGELFF. As DNA, the CDR3 is TGCGCCAGCAGCCCGGGACAGGGGGGCACCGGGGAGCTGTTTTTT.

The chain joins TRBV7-3 to TRBJ2-5; the match to TRBD2 covers 11 bases. Trimming took 3 bases from V and 1 from J; bases not matched to a gene: 1. There are 15 residues in the CDR3. CDR1 SGHTA and CDR2 FQGTGA come from the germline V gene. CDR3 bases: TGTGCCAGCAGCTTTACTAGCGGGGGCCAAGAGACCCAGTACTTC. This codes for CASSFTSGGQETQYF.

CDR3 nucleotides: TGCGCCAGCAGCCAGCTAGCGGGGGGACCCACAGATACGCAGTATTTT. This sequence encodes CASSQLAGGPTDTQYF. This chain uses TRBV4-1 with TRBJ2-3; 11 bases agree with TRBD2. This CDR3 is built from 16 residues. V was pared by 3 bases and J by 2 bases, with 4 bases of the junction left unmatched. Per the germline V gene, CDR1 is MGHRA and CDR2 is YSYEKL.

The gene calls are TRBV9 and TRBJ2-4, with a tentative D call TRBD1 (6 bases). Germline lookup yields CDR1 SGDLS and CDR2 YYNGEE. The CDR3 runs 14 residues. V was shortened by 3 bases and J by 8 bases, with 15 bases between the two germline ends. The CDR3: CASSAQVKGDIQYF. CDR3 nucleotide sequence: TGTGCCAGCAGCGCTCAGGTGAAGGGGGACATTCAGTACTTC.

The count of this clone is one. This sequence joins TRBV27 and TRBJ2-7; D is possibly TRBD2 (6 bases). V lost 5 bases and J 6 bases, leaving 17 bases between the germline ends. CDR1 is MNHEY, CDR2 SMNVEV, per germline (reference sequence). CDR3 length: 14 amino acids. The CDR3 DNA reads TGTGCCAGCAGTCGGCAGACTCTGGGAGGCGAGCAGTACTTC. It is translated as CASSRQTLGGEQYF.

V and J are TRBV10-3 and TRBJ1-6, with TRBD1 matching 10 bases. This CDR3 is 14 amino acids long. Germline V gene sequence: CDR1 ENHRY, CDR2 SYGVKD. V shed 6 bases and J 9 bases; nucleotides not matched to a gene: 5. The CDR3 DNA follows: TGTGCCATCAGACCCGACAGGGGGCTTTCACCCCTCCACTTT. It translates to CAIRPDRGLSPLHF.

The chain joins TRBV7-9 to TRBJ1-4; 9 bases line up with TRBD1. V gave up 6 bases and J gave up 7 bases; unmatched junction bases: 9. Germline V gene lookup returns CDR1 SEHNR and CDR2 FQNEAQ (reference sequence). The CDR3 extends over 15 amino acids. This chain's CDR3 is CASRPTGTGTEKLFF. The CDR3 nucleotides read TGTGCCAGCAGACCTACCGGGACAGGGACTGAAAAACTGTTTTTT.

The chain combines TRBV10-1 with TRBJ1-2; weak D call: TRBD1 (6 bases). The V and J ends lost 8 bases and 8 bases respectively, with 24 bases between them. Germline V gene lookup returns CDR1 WNHNN and CDR2 SYGVQD (reference sequence). CDR3 length: 15 amino acids. The CDR3 sequence: CASPESQGPYRGYTF. CDR3 in DNA: TGCGCCAGCCCGGAAAGTCAGGGGCCCTACCGGGGCTACACCTTC.

The rearrangement uses TRBV27 and TRBJ1-6, with D hard to call. CDR1 and CDR2 from the germline V gene are MNHEY and SMNVEV (reference sequence). V lost 4 bases and J lost 5, with 18 bases in between. This CDR3 is 17 amino acids long. CDR3 residues: CASSYRQRGSDNSPLHF. In DNA, the CDR3 is TGTGCCAGCAGTTACCGCCAGCGGGGTTCCGATAATTCACCCCTCCACTTT.

V gene TRBV18 combines with J gene TRBJ1-1; 9 nucleotides agree with TRBD1. This CDR3 has 15 amino acids. The V segment lost 4 bases and the J segment 5 bases; nucleotides outside the gene matches: 8. Germline CDR1 reads KGHSH; CDR2 reads LQKENI. The CDR3, as DNA: TGTGCCAGCTCACGAAACAGGGGGCCTAATACTGAAGCTTTCTTT. Translation: CASSRNRGPNTEAFF.